Listed here is a single T cell receptor (beta chain). The CDR3 sequence is 13 residues long. V was clipped by 0 bases and J by 6 bases, with 9 bases between them. Germline V CDR1 and CDR2: SGDLS, YYNGEE. This entry is derived from a study of blood T cell repertoires in COVID-19. Study-level background: There were acute and convalescent COVID-19 samples, and they came from the United States, Italy and Spain. From T cells, B-cell-depleted T cells, or PBMCs came the material, which was cDNA or gDNA.

In the original processing: Estimation of nucleated cell counts was performed using reference gene primer amplification. Generated by immunoSEQ multiplex PCR, the TCRdb table keeps only in-frame clones and is missing some. That table furnishes V, J and clone size, whereas the DNA furnished D and trimming. The sample records about 170,000 clones, 75% to 90% being singletons. Sequences were obtained from peripheral blood. The rearrangement joins TRBV9 to TRBJ1-1; maybe TRBD1 (5 bases). The source of this sequence is a woman aged 55-70 years with acute or convalescent COVID-19. For the CDR3, the DNA is TGTGCCAGCAGCGTAGCTACGGGGGCTGAAGCTTTCTTT. Translating gives CASSVATGAEAFF.